The T cell receptor (beta chain) under discussion was sequenced for a study of blood T cell repertoires in COVID-19 (dated by TCRdb to the early 2020s). Study-wide context: Samples from collaborators originated in the United States, Italy and Spain and spanned both the acute and convalescent phases of COVID-19. HLA class I and class II types, where available, came from metadata supplied by the sample provider rather than from assay-based typing. A freely available public database, intended as a resource for researchers studying the immune response to SARS-CoV-2, is where the repertoires were released. Samples were obtained from the ongoing ImmuneRACE study (first 160 participants) and from roughly 1,300 subjects provided by 6 global collaborators. The dataset comprised deeply sampled blood TCRbeta repertoires from subjects exposed to, actively infected with, or recovered from COVID-19. The sample metadata nearly always contained a de-identified subject ID, COVID-19 status, age in years and sex. The material from the prospective study consisted of cDNA or gDNA derived from T cells, B-cell-depleted T cells, or PBMCs.

Findings and caveats that apply to the study as a whole: The quantity of clinical and demographic metadata differed by source and by participant and was supplied without curation.

TCRbeta CDR3 regions were amplified from genomic DNA by means of the immunoSEQ Assay, a bias-controlled multiplex PCR. In the original analysis: Nucleated cell counts per sample were estimated from amplification of reference gene primers within the assay. To quantify the absolute abundance of each unique TCRbeta CDR3 rearrangement, sequence reads were collapsed and filtered. For each sample, productive Simpson clonality was calculated as the square root of Simpson's diversity index over productive rearrangements. Not all clones reach the TCRdb copy of this immuneACCESS table, which keeps in-frame sequences only. Checked studies attribute under half of the gap to unresolved V genes and leave the rest unexplained. V and J calls and clone size are copied from that table; D and trimming were computed from the DNA. For this sample the table gives under 200,000 clones, of which 65% to 85% were detected only once. Roughly 19% of the sample rests with the top ten.

Taken from cysteine to phenylalanine, the CDR3 has 11 residues. The entry retains the CDR3 DNA only, 33 bases that are in frame from base 1. Points on this clone: The antigen it binds to is not known. The germline gene is not matched at one end of the junction; a read error may be the cause.

A second Seattle source provided samples from volunteer blood donors who had recovered from COVID-19. Collaborating institutions collected whole blood in K2EDTA tubes following their own protocols. For TCRbeta analysis, collaborators shipped samples as frozen whole blood, isolated PBMCs, or DNA extracted from either of those sample types. This chain joins TRBV12-3 or TRBV12-4 to TRBJ2-4; 8 middle bases align to TRBD1. Sequencing was performed on peripheral blood. The sequence derives from a woman in her 70s who had recovered from COVID-19. Here the CDR3 is given as CASSRDRRRHF. The nucleotide sequence is TGTGCCAGCAGCCGGGACAGGAGAAGGCACTTC.